This T cell receptor beta chain was identified during a study of T cell repertoires in cytomegalovirus infection. TCRdb passed the reads through MiXCR, listing each CDR3 protein once. The sample shows around 570,000 distinct CDR3 sequences, approximately 40% of them seen only once. The junction had 3 bases not matched to a gene; V was cut back by 5 bases and J by 6 bases. Germline values: CDR1 SEHNR, CDR2 FQNEAQ (reference sequence). The CDR3 covers 14 residues. With respect to this clonotype: Its antigen is not identified.

This material consisted of cultured PBMCs, taken from culture after CMV antigen stimulation. This chain connects TRBV7-9 to TRBJ1-5; 11 bases fit TRBD1. The receptor was isolated from a human donor in good health (CMV status not recorded). Some clones in this sample may be carry-over from other donors' samples. The CDR3 spells CASSAGQGVQPQHF. CDR3 DNA sequence: TGTGCCAGCAGCGCGGGACAGGGGGTTCAGCCCCAGCATTTT.